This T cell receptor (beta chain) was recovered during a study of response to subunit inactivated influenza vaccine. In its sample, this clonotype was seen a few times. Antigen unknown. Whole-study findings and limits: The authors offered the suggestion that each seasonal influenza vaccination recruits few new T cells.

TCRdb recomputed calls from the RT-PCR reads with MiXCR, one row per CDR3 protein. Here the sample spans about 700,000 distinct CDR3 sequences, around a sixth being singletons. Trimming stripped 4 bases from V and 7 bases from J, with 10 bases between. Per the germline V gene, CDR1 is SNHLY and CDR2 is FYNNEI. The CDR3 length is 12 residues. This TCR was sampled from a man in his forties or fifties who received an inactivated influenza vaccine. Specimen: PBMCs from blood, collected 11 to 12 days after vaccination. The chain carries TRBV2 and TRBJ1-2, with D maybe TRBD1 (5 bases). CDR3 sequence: CASSGGYSGYTF. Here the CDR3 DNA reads TGTGCCAGCAGTGGGGGGTATTCTGGCTACACCTTC.